Described below is a single T cell receptor beta chain sequence and its context. V was pared by 2 bases and J by 4 bases, with 2 bases of the junction left unmatched. This CDR3 has 13 residues. The germline V gene encodes CDR1 DFQATT and CDR2 SNEGSKA (reference sequence). This sample was included in a study of T cell repertoires in cytomegalovirus infection. Study as a whole: From public TCR beta signatures came an indication of both CMV infection and matching HLA type.

Via MiXCR, TCRdb re-called the reads, giving one row per CDR3 protein. The sample lists approximately 200,000 distinct CDR3 sequences, roughly 27% occurring once. V is TRBV20-1 and J is TRBJ2-4; 7 bases are a match to TRBD2. The receptor was derived from a human donor in good health (CMV status not recorded). Some clones in this sample may be carry-over from other donors' samples. Sequences were obtained from PBMCs. As DNA, the CDR3 is TGCAGTGCTAGACGGCGGGGGAAAAACATTCAGTACTTC. It encodes CSARRRGKNIQYF.